The source of this TCR beta chain is a study of Ad26.COV2.S vaccination and SARS-CoV-2 variants (TCRdb year 2021). About the investigation overall: Sequencing of the TCRbeta repertoire served to evaluate the specificity and breadth of SARS-CoV-2-reactive T cell receptors following Ad26.COV2.S vaccination. A total of around 32 samples were included in the TCR-sequenced set, comprising around 19 Ad26.COV2.S vaccine recipients, 5 placebo recipients and 8 SARS-CoV-2 convalescent individuals.

To note about this clone: Its recognized antigen is unknown. A junction end diverges from the germline sequence, so it may reflect a read error.

The meaning of the sample's time point label: individuals recovered from natural SARS-CoV-2 infection. TCRbeta CDR3 regions were sequenced with the immunoSEQ Assay. After extraction, genomic DNA underwent amplification by bias-controlled multiplex PCR, followed by high-throughput sequencing. The authors' analysis ran thus. Collapsing and filtering of sequences were performed to quantify the absolute abundance of each unique TCRbeta CDR3 region. Usable DNA was measured by amplifying reference genes present in all nucleated cells, and TCRbeta template counts were normalized to that usable DNA to estimate T cell fraction. Repertoire TCRs were annotated as SARS-CoV-2-specific by exact matching of V gene, CDR3 amino acid sequence and J gene to a known reactive TCR set. MIRA supplied the reference SARS-CoV-2 TCR set, which was filtered for enrichment in COVID-19-positive ImmuneCODE repertoires so that public or cross-reactive TCRs were removed. Based on the MIRA antigens, annotated TCRs were further analysed at the level of specific ORF or position within ORF. Breadth was defined as the number of annotated unique rearrangements divided by the total number of unique productive rearrangements, and depth was defined as the summed frequency of the annotated unique rearrangements. Group comparisons of TCR breadth used two-sided Wilcoxon rank-sum tests. TCRdb took this table from immuneACCESS and kept in-frame rearrangements with V and J called. Such tables lack part of the clones; where checked against another copy, unresolved V genes explain under half of the gap, and the rest is unexplained. D and trimming come from the DNA, and the V and J calls and clone size come from that table. The sample table shows about 180,000 clones, and around 90% are seen once. The ten largest account for under 7.5% of the sample.

The CDR3 numbers 12 residues from cysteine through phenylalanine. Only the CDR3 DNA is retained, 36 bases long and in frame from the first base. CDR1 and CDR2, looked up from the germline V gene, are SGHDT and YYEEEE. Beyond this particular receptor, the publication reports: Vaccine and placebo recipients had similar non-spike TCR breadth, a finding consistent with the vaccine containing only spike. Substantial breadth of spike-specific CD8+ and CD4+ T cell responses was reported after vaccination. Compared with placebo recipients, Ad26.COV2.S recipients showed higher spike-specific TCR breadth (P = 0.0014). According to the authors, total T cell responses may have been underestimated by the TCR breadth and depth analyses.

The sequencing here drew on peripheral blood, taken after recovery from COVID-19. This TCR derives from a human donor who had recovered from COVID-19. The chain couples TRBV5-6 to TRBJ2-1, and 9 junction bases match TRBD2. Read as DNA, the sequence is TGTGCCAGCAGCCTCATGAGCGGGGGGCCCATCTTC. Its protein is CASSLMSGGPIF.